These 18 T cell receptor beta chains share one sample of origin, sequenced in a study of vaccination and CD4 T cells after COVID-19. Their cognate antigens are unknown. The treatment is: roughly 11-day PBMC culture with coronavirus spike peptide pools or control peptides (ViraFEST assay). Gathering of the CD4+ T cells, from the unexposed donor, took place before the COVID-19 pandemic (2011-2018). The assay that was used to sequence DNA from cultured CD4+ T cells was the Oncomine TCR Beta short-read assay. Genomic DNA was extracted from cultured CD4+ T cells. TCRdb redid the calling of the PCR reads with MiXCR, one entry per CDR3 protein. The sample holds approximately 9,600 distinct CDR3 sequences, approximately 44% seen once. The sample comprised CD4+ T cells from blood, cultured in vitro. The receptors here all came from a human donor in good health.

The chain's CDR3 is CASSTWGNQPQHF. In DNA, the CDR3 is TGTGCCAGCAGTACATGGGGCAATCAGCCCCAGCATTTT. The rearrangement joins TRBV28 to TRBJ1-5; D is unresolved. V was cut by 5 bases and J by 2 bases, with 7 bases left in between. This CDR3 has 13 amino acids. The V gene's germline CDR1 is MDHEN and CDR2 SYDVKM.

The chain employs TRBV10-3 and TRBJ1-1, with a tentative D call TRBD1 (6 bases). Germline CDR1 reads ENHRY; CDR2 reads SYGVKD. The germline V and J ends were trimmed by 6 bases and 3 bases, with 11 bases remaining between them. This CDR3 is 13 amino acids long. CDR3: CAISRQEDTEAFF. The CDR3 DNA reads TGTGCCATCAGCCGACAGGAGGACACTGAAGCTTTCTTT.

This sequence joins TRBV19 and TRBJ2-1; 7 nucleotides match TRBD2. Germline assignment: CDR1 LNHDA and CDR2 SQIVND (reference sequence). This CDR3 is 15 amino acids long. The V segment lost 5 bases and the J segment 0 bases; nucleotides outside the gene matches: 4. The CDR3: CASSLGGSSYNEQFF. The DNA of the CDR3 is TGTGCCAGTAGTTTGGGGGGGAGCTCCTACAATGAGCAGTTCTTC.

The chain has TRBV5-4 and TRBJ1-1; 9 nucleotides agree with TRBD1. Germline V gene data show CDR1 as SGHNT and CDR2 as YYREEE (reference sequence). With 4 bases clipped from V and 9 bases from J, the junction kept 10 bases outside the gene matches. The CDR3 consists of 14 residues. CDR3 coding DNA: TGTGCCAGCAGCCCCCCGCGGGACAGGGACCAAGCTTTCTTT. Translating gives CASSPPRDRDQAFF.

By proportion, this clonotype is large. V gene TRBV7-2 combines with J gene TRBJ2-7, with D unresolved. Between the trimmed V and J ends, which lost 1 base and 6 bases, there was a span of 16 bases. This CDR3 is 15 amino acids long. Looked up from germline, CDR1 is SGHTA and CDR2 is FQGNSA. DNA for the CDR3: TGTGCCAGCAGCTTAGGGCACCGAATAAGGGCCGAGCAGTACTTC. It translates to CASSLGHRIRAEQYF.

CDR3 amino acids: CASSRLETQYF. CDR3 nucleotide sequence: TGTGCCAGTAGTCGGTTGGAGACCCAGTACTTC. The gene calls are TRBV19 and TRBJ2-5; D call uncertain. V lost 5 bases and J 5 bases, leaving 6 bases between the germline ends. Germline V gives CDR1 LNHDA, CDR2 SQIVND (reference sequence). CDR3 size: 11 residues.

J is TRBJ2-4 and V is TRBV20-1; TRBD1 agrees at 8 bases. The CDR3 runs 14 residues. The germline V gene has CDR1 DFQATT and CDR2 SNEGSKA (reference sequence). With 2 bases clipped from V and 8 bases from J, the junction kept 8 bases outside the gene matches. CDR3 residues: CSARWSGGLDIQYF. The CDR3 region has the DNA TGCAGTGCTAGATGGTCAGGGGGCTTAGACATTCAGTACTTC.

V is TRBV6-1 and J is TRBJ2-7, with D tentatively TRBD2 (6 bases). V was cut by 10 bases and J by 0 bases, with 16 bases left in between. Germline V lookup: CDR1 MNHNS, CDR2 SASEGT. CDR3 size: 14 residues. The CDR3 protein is CATQRGTDSYEQYF. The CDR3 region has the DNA TGTGCCACACAGCGCGGGACGGACTCCTACGAGCAGTACTTC.

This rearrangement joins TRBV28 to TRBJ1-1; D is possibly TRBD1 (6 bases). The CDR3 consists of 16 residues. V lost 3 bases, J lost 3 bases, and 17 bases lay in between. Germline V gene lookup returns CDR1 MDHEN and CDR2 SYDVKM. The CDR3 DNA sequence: TGTGCCAGCAGTTTCTCTGTAACAGGGAGGGACACTGAAGCTTTCTTT. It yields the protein CASSFSVTGRDTEAFF.

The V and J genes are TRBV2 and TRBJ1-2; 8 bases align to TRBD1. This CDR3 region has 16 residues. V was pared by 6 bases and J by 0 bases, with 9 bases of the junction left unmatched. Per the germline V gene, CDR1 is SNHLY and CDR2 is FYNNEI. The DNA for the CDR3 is TGTGCCAGCAGGGCCGGGACAGGTCAAGCTAACTATGGCTACACCTTC. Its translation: CASRAGTGQANYGYTF.

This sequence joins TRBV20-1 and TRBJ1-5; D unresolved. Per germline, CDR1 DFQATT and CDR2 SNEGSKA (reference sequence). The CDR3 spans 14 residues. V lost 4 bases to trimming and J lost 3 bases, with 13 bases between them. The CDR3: CSAIFGSPNQPQHF. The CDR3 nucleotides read TGCAGTGCTATATTCGGCAGTCCCAATCAGCCCCAGCATTTT.

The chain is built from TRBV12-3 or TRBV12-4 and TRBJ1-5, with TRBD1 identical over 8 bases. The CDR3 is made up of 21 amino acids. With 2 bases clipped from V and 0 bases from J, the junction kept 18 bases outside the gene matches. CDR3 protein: CASSLKVFSDRAEGSNQPQHF. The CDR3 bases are TGTGCCAGCAGTTTAAAGGTTTTCTCGGACAGGGCGGAGGGTAGCAATCAGCCCCAGCATTTT.

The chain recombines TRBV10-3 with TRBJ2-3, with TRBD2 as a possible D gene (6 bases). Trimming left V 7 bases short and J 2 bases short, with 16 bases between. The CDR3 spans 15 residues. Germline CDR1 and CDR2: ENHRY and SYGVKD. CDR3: CAIKFGAGPTDTQYF. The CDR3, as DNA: TGTGCCATCAAATTCGGGGCGGGGCCCACAGATACGCAGTATTTT.

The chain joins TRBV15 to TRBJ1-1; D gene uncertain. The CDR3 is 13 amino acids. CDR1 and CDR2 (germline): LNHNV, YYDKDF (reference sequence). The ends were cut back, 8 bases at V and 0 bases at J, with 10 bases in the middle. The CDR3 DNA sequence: TGTGCCACCTCGGCAGATCTGAACACTGAAGCTTTCTTT. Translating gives CATSADLNTEAFF.

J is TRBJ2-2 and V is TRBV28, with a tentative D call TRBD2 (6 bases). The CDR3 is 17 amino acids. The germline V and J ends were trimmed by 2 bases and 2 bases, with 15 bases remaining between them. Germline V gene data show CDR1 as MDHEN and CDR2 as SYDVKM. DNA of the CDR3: TGTGCCAGCAGTTTAGGATCGGGACTGAGAAACACCGGGGAGCTGTTTTTT. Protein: CASSLGSGLRNTGELFF.

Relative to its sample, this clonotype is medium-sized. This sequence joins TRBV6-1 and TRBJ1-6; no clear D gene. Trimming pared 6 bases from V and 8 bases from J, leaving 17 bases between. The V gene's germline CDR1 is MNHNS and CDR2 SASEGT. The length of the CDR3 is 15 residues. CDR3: CASRRDGLGDSPLHF. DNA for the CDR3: TGTGCCAGCAGGCGCGACGGATTGGGAGATTCACCCCTCCACTTT.

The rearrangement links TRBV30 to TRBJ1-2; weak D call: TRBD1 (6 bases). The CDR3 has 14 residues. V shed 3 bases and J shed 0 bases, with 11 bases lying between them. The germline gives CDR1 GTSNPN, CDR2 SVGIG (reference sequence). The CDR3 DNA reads TGTGCCTGGAGCAGGACAGTCACTAACTATGGCTACACCTTC. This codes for CAWSRTVTNYGYTF.

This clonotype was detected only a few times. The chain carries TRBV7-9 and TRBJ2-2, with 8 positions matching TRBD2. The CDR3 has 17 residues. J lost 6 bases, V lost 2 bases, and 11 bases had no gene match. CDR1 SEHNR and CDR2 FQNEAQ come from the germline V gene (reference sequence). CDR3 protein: CASSLRRGGTRSGELFF. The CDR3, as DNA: TGTGCCAGCAGCTTACGCCGGGGGGGGACACGCTCCGGGGAGCTGTTTTTT. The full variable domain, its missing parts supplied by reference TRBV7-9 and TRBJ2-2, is DTGVSQNPRHKITKRGQNVTFRCDPISEHNRLYWYRQTLGQGPEFLTYFQNEAQLEKSRLLSDRFSAERPKGSFSTLEIQRTEQGDSAMYLCASSLRRGGTRSGELFFGEGSRLTVL.